The rows below give T cell receptor beta chains drawn from one sample of a study of T-cell reconstitution after alpha-beta-depleted transplantation in children. MiXCR was run by TCRdb on the PCR reads, yielding one entry per CDR3 protein. Here the sample spans 200,000 to 250,000 distinct CDR3 sequences, approximately 7% being singletons. The material sequenced was PBMCs, taken before TCRalphabeta/CD19-depleted stem cell transplant. These receptors came from a boy aged 2 to 10 with acute lymphoblastic leukemia, due to receive a stem cell transplant. Both conserved end residues are part of each CDR3. A D gene is named only where the DNA matches it firmly. Size values are once, few and many counts, or a class for expanded clones, and some rows have none.

TRBJ2-1 | - | TRBV6-5 | many | TGTGCCAGCAGTATACAGACCAGCTCCTACAATGAGCAGTTCTTC | CASSIQTSSYNEQFF
TRBJ2-2 | TRBD1 | TRBV5-1 | many | TGCGCCAGCAGCCTGGACAGGGGTGGTTCCGGGGAGCTGTTTTTT | CASSLDRGGSGELFF
TRBJ2-2 | TRBD2 | TRBV12-3/TRBV12-4 | - | TGTGCCAGCAGTTTAAGGCCTAGCGGGGGAGGGTCCGGGGAGCTGTTTTTT | CASSLRPSGGGSGELFF
TRBJ2-5 | TRBD2 | TRBV12-3/TRBV12-4 | many | TGTGCCAGCAGTGGTACTAGCGGGGGTATGGAGACCCAGTACTTC | CASSGTSGGMETQYF
TRBJ2-7 | TRBD2 | TRBV20-1 | - | TGCAGTGCTCCCCAGAATAGCGGGAGCTACGAGCAGTACTTC | CSAPQNSGSYEQYF
TRBJ2-3 | - | TRBV7-7 | medium-sized | TGTGCTAGCAGCTTAGGGTTAGACACAGATACGCAGTATTTT | CASSLGLDTDTQYF
TRBJ2-1 | - | TRBV7-7 | many | TGTGCTAGCAGCTCCTCGTTGGGGGCCGGGTTGAATGAGCAGTTCTTC | CASSSSLGAGLNEQFF
TRBJ2-2 | TRBD2 | TRBV5-1 | many | TGCGCCAGCAGCTTGGAGGGACTAGCATCCGGCGCCGGGGAGCTGTTTTTT | CASSLEGLASGAGELFF
TRBJ1-4 | TRBD1 | TRBV7-3 | - | TGTGCCAGCCGGGGACAGGGCCTTGAAAAACTGTTTTTT | CASRGQGLEKLFF
TRBJ1-4 | - | TRBV7-2 | many | TGTGCCAGCAGCCATCAGACAAATCGCGATGAAAAACTGTTTTTT | CASSHQTNRDEKLFF
TRBJ1-4 | - | TRBV2 | many | TGTGCCAGCACTCGATGGTCGACAGGAGTTGCAACTAATGAAAAACTGTTTTTT | CASTRWSTGVATNEKLFF
TRBJ1-5 | - | TRBV7-2 | few | TGTGCCAGCAGCGTACGGGGTTTCGGGGGAAATCAGCCCCAGCATTTT | CASSVRGFGGNQPQHF
TRBJ2-2 | - | TRBV7-2 | many | TGTGCCAGCAGCTTAGCGTTAGGCCGCCCGAACACCGGGGAGCTGTTTTTT | CASSLALGRPNTGELFF
TRBJ2-6 | - | TRBV7-3 | - | TGTGCCAGCAGCTTAGTCGGGAATGGGGCCAACGTCCTGACTTTC | CASSLVGNGANVLTF
TRBJ2-7 | TRBD1 | TRBV4-3 | many | TGCGCCAGCAGCCAAGATTGGGACAGGGTGGAGCAGTACTTC | CASSQDWDRVEQYF
TRBJ2-1 | TRBD2 | TRBV20-1 | many | TGCAGTGCTAGAGGACTAGCGGGGCCCTACAATGAGCAGTTCTTC | CSARGLAGPYNEQFF
TRBJ2-7 | - | TRBV3-1 | many | TGTGCCAGCAGCTTAACCGACGAGCAGTACTTC | CASSLTDEQYF